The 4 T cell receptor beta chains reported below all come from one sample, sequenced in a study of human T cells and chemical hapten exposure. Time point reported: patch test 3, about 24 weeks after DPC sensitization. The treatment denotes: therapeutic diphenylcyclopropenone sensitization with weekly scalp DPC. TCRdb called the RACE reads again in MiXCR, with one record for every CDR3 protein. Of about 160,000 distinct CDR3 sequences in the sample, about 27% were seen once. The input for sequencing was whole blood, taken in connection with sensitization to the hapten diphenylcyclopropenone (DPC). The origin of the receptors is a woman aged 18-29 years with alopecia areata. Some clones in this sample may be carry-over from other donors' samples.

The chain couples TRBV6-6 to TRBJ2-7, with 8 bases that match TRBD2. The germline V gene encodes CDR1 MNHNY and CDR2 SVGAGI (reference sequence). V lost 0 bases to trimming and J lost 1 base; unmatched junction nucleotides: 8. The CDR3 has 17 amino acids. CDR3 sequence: CASSYSLRGDTSYEQYF. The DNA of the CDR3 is TGTGCCAGCAGTTACTCCCTGCGGGGGGACACATCCTACGAGCAGTACTTC.

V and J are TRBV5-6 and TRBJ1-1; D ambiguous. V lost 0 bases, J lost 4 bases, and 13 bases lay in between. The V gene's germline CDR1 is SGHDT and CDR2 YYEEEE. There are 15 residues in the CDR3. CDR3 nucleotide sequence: TGTGCCAGCAGCTTGGAACTGGGGAGAAGCACTGAAGCTTTCTTT. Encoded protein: CASSLELGRSTEAFF.

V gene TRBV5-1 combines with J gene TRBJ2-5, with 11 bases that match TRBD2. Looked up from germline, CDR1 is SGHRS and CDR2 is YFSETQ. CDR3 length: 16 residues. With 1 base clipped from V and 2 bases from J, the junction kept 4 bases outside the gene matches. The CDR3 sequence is CASSLTSGRRQETQYF. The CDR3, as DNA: TGCGCCAGCAGCTTGACTAGCGGGAGAAGACAAGAGACCCAGTACTTC.

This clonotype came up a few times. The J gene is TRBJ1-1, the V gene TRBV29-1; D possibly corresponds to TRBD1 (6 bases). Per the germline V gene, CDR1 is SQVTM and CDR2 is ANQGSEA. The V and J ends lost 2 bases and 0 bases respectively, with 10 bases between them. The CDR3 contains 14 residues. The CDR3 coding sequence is TGCAGCGTTGAATGGACAGCCATGAACACTGAAGCTTTCTTT. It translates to CSVEWTAMNTEAFF.